This record concerns one T cell receptor beta chain sequence. Its antigen is undetermined. TCRdb keeps only in-frame clones here, not all; method: immunoSEQ multiplex PCR. The sample consists of about 80,000 clones, over 85% of them appearing once. The V gene lost 5 bases and the J gene lost 6 bases, with 16 bases spanning the gap. The CDR3 has 14 amino acids. Germline V CDR1 and CDR2: SGHTA, FQGTGA. Collection occurred without any documented infections or immune events in donors. The data belong to a study of identifying expanded T cells in peripheral blood. General study points: Clone count variance between roughly 2-week samples rose with total template count. Approximately 1.1 clones differed between technical replicates, versus approximately 16 and 20 over time.

J is TRBJ1-1 and V is TRBV7-3; D not certain. The clonotype was recovered from a person aged 18-69 years in good health. Source material: blood. The chain's CDR3 is CASSISPVGSEAFF. DNA of the CDR3: TGTGCCAGCAGCATCTCCCCGGTAGGCTCTGAAGCTTTCTTT.